This entry is about one TCR beta chain. Its specificity is unknown. The data stem from a study of cytomegalovirus exposure and HLA in healthy donors. Turning to the study itself: Around 83% of 398 genotyped donors fell in the Caucasian-associated ancestry cluster.

General study results and limits: Researchers reportedly found TCR beta sequences accurately predicted most subjects' HLA-A and HLA-B alleles. Indistinguishable V segments such as TRBV6-2 and TRBV6-3 were excluded.

The J segment lost 3 bases and the V segment lost 9 bases, leaving 9 bases of the junction unmatched. The germline V gene has CDR1 MNHEY and CDR2 SVGAGI. The CDR3 length is 15 residues. The PCR used 60 Vbeta and 13 Jbeta primers. Data came from immunoSEQ multiplex PCR; TCRdb stores just in-frame clones and leaves some out. The data hold 130,000 to 150,000 clones, with around 81% observed a single time. This rearrangement joins TRBV6-5 to TRBJ2-7; TRBD1 matches 12 bases. The receptor's source is a male donor in good health and CMV-seronegative. The sequenced sample was PBMCs. CDR3: CASKSRDRGLYEQYF. The CDR3 bases are TGTGCCAGTAAAAGCCGGGACAGGGGGCTCTACGAGCAGTACTTC.